This T cell receptor beta chain is from a study of blood T cell repertoires in COVID-19 (TCRdb year 2020). Study-wide context: Collaborator samples came from the United States, Italy and Spain and covered acute and convalescent phases of COVID-19. The material from the prospective study consisted of cDNA or gDNA derived from T cells, B-cell-depleted T cells, or PBMCs. Subjects who had been exposed to COVID-19, were actively infected with it, or had recovered from it provided the deeply sampled blood TCRbeta repertoires that made up the dataset. The repertoires were released in a freely available public database meant as a resource for research on the immune response to SARS-CoV-2. Samples came from the ongoing ImmuneRACE study (first 160 participants) plus 1,254 subjects from 6 global collaborators. The sample metadata nearly always contained a de-identified subject ID, COVID-19 status, age in years and sex. Where HLA class I and class II types were available, the types were taken from metadata supplied by the sample provider, not from assay-based typing. Paper-wide results and their limitations: Clinical and demographic metadata were provided uncurated, with the amount varying by source and participant.

Its CDR3 holds 14 amino acids, cysteine through phenylalanine. The sequence is cut down to CDR3 DNA, 42 bases in frame from base 1. CDR1 and CDR2 are drawn from the germline V gene: SGHTA, FQGTGA. Cut back by 1 base and 6 bases, the V and J ends lie 13 bases apart. Enrolling through a virtual design, the prospective study's participants ranged in age from about 18 to 89 years and lived across 24 United States geographic areas. To assign participants to cohorts, the prospective study relied on clinical history that participants themselves reported in a screening survey and a study questionnaire. ImmuneRACE Cohort 3 recovered participants were defined by two consecutive negative NP/OP PCR tests, healthcare professional clearance, or symptom resolution. Mobile phlebotomists in the prospective study collected whole blood, serum and a nasopharyngeal or oropharyngeal swab from every participant. Over a roughly two-month period, participants in the prospective study had the option of providing additional blood draws and questionnaires. Before DNA extraction, blood samples from the prospective study were shipped at room temperature or frozen.

TCRbeta CDR3 regions were amplified from genomic DNA by means of the immunoSEQ Assay, a bias-controlled multiplex PCR. In the authors' own workflow: Nucleated cell counts per sample were estimated from amplification of reference gene primers within the assay. Sequence reads were collapsed and filtered to measure the absolute abundance of every unique TCRbeta CDR3 rearrangement. Productive Simpson clonality was computed per sample as the square root of Simpson's diversity index over productive rearrangements. TCRdb obtained this table from immuneACCESS and retained in-frame rearrangements with V and J assigned. These tables miss some clones; where compared with another copy, unresolved V genes account for less than half of the shortfall, and the remainder is unexplained. V and J calls and clone size are as listed in that table; D and trimming were resolved from the DNA. This sample is represented by about 140,000 clones; over 75% of them were singletons. The biggest ten clones account for roughly 2.9% of the sample.

On this clone: No antigen is known for it. There are no base qualities to consult, and no much larger clone falls within one base.

What was sequenced was PBMCs or T cells enriched from blood (not recorded which). Here the chain combines TRBV7-3 and TRBJ2-7, with TRBD1 perhaps the D gene, on 6 matching bases. The TCR was taken from a woman aged 50 to 60 who had recovered from COVID-19. In nucleotides, the sequence is TGTGCCAGCAGCTTAAACGTCAGGGGTTCCGAGCAGTACTTC. Its protein reads: CASSLNVRGSEQYF.